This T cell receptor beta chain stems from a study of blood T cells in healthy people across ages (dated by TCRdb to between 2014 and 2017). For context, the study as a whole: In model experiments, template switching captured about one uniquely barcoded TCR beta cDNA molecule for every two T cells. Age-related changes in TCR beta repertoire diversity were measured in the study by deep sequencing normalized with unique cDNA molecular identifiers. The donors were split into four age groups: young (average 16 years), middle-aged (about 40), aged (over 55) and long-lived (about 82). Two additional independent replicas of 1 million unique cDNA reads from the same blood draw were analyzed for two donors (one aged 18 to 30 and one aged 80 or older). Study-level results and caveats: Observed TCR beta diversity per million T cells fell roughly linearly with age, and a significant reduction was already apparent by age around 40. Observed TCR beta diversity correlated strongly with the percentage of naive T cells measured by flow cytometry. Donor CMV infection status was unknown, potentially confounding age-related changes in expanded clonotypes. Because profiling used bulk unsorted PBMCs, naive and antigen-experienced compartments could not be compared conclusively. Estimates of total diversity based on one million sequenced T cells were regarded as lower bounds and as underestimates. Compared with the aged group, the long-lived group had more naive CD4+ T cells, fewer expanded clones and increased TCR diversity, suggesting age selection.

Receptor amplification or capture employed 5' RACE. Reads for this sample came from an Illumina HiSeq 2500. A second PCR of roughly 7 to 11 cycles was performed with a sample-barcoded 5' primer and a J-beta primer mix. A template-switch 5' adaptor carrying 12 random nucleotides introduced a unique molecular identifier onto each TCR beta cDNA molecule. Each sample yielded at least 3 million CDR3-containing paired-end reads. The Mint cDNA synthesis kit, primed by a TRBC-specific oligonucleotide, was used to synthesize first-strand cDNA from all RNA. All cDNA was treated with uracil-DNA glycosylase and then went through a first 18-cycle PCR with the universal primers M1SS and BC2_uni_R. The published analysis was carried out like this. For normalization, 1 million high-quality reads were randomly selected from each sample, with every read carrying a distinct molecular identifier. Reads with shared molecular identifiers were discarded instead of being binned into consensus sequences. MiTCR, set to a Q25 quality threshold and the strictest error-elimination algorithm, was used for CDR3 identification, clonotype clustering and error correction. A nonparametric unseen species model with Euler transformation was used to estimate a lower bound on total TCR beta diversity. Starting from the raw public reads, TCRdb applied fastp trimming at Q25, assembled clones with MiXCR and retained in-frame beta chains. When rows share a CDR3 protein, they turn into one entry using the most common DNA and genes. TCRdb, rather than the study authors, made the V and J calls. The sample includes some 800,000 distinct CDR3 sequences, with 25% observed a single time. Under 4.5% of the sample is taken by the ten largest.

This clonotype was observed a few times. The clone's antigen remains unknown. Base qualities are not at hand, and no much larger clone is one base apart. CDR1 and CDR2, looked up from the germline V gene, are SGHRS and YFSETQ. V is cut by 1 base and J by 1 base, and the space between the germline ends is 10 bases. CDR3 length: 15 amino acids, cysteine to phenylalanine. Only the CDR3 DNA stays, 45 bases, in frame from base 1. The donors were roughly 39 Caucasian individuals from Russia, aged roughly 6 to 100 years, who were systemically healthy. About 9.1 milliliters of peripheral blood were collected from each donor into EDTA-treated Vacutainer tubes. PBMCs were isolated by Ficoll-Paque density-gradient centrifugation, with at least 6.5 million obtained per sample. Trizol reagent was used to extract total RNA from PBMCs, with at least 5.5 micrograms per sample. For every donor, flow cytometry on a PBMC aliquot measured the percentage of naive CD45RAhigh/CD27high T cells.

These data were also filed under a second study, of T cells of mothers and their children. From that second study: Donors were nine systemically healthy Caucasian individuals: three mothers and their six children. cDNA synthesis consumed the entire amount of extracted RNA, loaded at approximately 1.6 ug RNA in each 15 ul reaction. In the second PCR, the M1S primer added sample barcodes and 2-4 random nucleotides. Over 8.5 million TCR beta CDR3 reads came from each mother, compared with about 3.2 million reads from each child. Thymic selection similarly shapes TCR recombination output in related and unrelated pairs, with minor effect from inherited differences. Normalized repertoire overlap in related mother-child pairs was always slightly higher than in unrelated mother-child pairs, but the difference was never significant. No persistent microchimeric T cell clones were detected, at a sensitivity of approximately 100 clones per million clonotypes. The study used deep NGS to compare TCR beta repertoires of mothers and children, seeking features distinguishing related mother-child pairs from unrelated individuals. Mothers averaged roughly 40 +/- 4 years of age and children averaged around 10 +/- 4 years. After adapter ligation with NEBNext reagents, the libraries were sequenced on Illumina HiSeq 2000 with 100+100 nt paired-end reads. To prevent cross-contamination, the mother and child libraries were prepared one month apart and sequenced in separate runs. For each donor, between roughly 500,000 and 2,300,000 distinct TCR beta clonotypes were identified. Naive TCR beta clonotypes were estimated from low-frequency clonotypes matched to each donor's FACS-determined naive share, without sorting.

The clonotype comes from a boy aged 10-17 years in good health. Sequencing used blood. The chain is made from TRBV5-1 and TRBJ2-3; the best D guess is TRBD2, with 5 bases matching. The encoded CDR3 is CASSLNGMGTDTQYF. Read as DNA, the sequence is TGCGCCAGCAGCTTGAACGGGATGGGCACAGATACGCAGTATTTT.